The clone carrying this T cell receptor (beta chain) is a singleton in its sample. The CDR3 is 12 amino acids. The V and J ends lost 4 bases and 8 bases respectively, with 8 bases between them. Germline CDR1 and CDR2: SEHNR and FQNEAQ (reference sequence). The data were obtained in a study of OX40 agonist ivuxolimab in advanced cancers. Turning to the study itself: Ivuxolimab, an agonistic anti-OX40 (CD134) antibody, was given to patients.

Data came from immunoSEQ multiplex PCR; TCRdb stores just in-frame clones and leaves some out. The data show 67,000 or so clones, approximately 86% seen once. The specimen was CD4+ or CD8+ T cells sorted from blood, collected in a trial of the OX40 agonist ivuxolimab. This receptor was obtained from an adult with an advanced solid tumor such as melanoma, head and neck, liver or kidney cancer. V is TRBV7-9 and J is TRBJ1-4, with D hard to call. CDR3 sequence reads: CASSSRKEKLFF. The CDR3 coding sequence is TGTGCCAGCAGCTCTAGGAAGGAAAAACTGTTTTTT.